These 3 T cell receptor beta chains came from one sample sequenced in a study of T cell changes during pregnancy in multiple sclerosis. Using immunoSEQ multiplex PCR, the repertoire was profiled, and TCRdb retains in-frame clones only, with some absent. The data show tens of thousands of clones, under 95% seen once. The specimen comprised peripheral blood, sampled in the first trimester of pregnancy. Receptor source: a female donor in good health, enrolled as a control in a pregnancy study.

The gene calls are TRBV12-5 and TRBJ1-5; 9 nucleotides agree with TRBD1. Germline V gene lookup returns CDR1 LGHNT and CDR2 FRNRAP. The CDR3 has 16 residues. The trim removed 7 bases at V and 7 bases at J, leaving 14 bases unmatched. The CDR3 DNA follows: TGTGCTAGTGCCCCCAGGACAGGGGACGGCGTCCAGCCCCAGCATTTT. Its translation is CASAPRTGDGVQPQHF.

The V call is TRBV27, the J call TRBJ2-2, with 8 bases lining up with TRBD1. Germline V CDR1 and CDR2: MNHEY, SMNVEV (reference sequence). This CDR3 spans 18 amino acids. With 0 bases clipped from V and 0 bases from J, the junction kept 6 bases outside the gene matches. CDR3: CASSLSMGQAPNTGELFF. CDR3 sequence (DNA): TGTGCCAGCAGTTTATCGATGGGACAGGCCCCGAACACCGGGGAGCTGTTTTTT.

The V call is TRBV7-9, the J call TRBJ2-7, with TRBD1 matching 7 bases. The V gene's germline CDR1 is SEHNR and CDR2 FQNEAQ (reference sequence). V lost 5 bases and J lost 3; bases outside the gene matches: 4. The CDR3 extends over 13 amino acids. This chain's CDR3 is CASSRGQNYEQYF. The CDR3 DNA sequence: TGTGCCAGCAGCAGGGGACAGAACTACGAGCAGTACTTC. The whole variable domain, remainder taken from reference TRBV7-9 and TRBJ2-7, is DTGVSQNPRHKITKRGQNVTFRCDPISEHNRLYWYRQTLGQGPEFLTYFQNEAQLEKSRLLSDRFSAERPKGSFSTLEIQRTEQGDSAMYLCASSRGQNYEQYFGPGTRLTVT.